One sample yielded the 5 T cell receptor beta chains listed below, sequenced in a study of control samples from healthy donors and cancer patients. Sequencing used immunoSEQ multiplex PCR; TCRdb keeps in-frame clones, though not all of them. This table holds about 120,000 clones, around nine tenths found once. Sequencing was carried out using blood. These receptors were collected from a man aged 25-40 years in good health.

This clone appeared a single time. The V gene is TRBV3-1 (or the pseudogene TRBV3-2), the J gene TRBJ1-1, with D uncertain. Germline V gives CDR1 LGHDT, CDR2 YNNKEL (reference sequence). V lost 6 bases, J lost 1 base, and 9 bases lay in between. The CDR3 totals 13 residues. The CDR3: CASRLMGNTEAFF. In DNA, the CDR3 is TGTGCCAGCAGGCTCATGGGGAACACTGAAGCTTTCTTT.

J is TRBJ1-1 and V is TRBV7-3; a weak D match, TRBD1 (5 bases). CDR1 and CDR2 (germline): SGHTA, FQGTGA. Trimming left V 4 bases short and J 1 base short, with 10 bases between. CDR3 length: 14 residues. The CDR3: CASSSLGANTEAFF. The CDR3 nucleotides are TGTGCCAGCAGCTCCCTTGGGGCGAACACTGAAGCTTTCTTT.

J is TRBJ2-1 and V is TRBV5-8; 9 bases line up with TRBD1. The CDR3 has 13 amino acids. Germline V lookup: CDR1 SGHTS, CDR2 YDEGEE. Trimming took 4 bases from V and 7 from J; bases not matched to a gene: 3. The CDR3: CASSVTGGNEQFF. CDR3 DNA sequence: TGTGCCAGCAGCGTGACAGGGGGAAATGAGCAGTTCTTC.

The chain recombines TRBV10-3 with TRBJ2-1; D gene unclear. CDR1 and CDR2 from the germline V gene are ENHRY and SYGVKD. The CDR3 extends over 11 amino acids. V was cut by 4 bases and J by 9 bases, with 7 bases left in between. The CDR3 region is CAISVGAEQFF. CDR3 in DNA: TGTGCCATCAGTGTTGGCGCTGAGCAGTTCTTC.

The J gene is TRBJ2-1, the V gene TRBV2; 9 bases are shared with TRBD1. Germline CDR1 is SNHLY and CDR2 is FYNNEI. CDR3 size: 15 residues. J lost 0 bases, V lost 7 bases, and 4 bases had no gene match. CDR3 nucleotide sequence: TGTGCCAGCAAGGTGGGACAGGGCTCCTACAATGAGCAGTTCTTC. It codes for CASKVGQGSYNEQFF.